This T cell receptor (beta chain) was captured by sequencing in a study of graft-versus-host responses after intestinal transplantation. Study details: Recipients across the board were started on anti-thymocyte globulin induction, then kept on tacrolimus and steroids for around three years.

The assay was immunoSEQ multiplex PCR, and TCRdb's table has in-frame clones only and misses some. The repertoire consists of around 69,000 clones, with 90% occurring once and the leading ten covering less than 4.5%. Germline V gene data show CDR1 as SNHLY and CDR2 as FYNNEI. The V gene lost 1 base and the J gene lost 0 bases, with 10 bases spanning the gap. This CDR3 is 16 amino acids long. A note on this clone: What it recognizes is unknown.

The sequence derives from a human donor who was the organ donor for an intestinal transplant. The chain recombines TRBV2 with TRBJ1-5; possibly TRBD1 for D (5 bases). Here the sequenced sample was unstimulated CD8+ T cells sorted from spleen or lymph node cells, taken before transplant. CDR3 sequence (DNA): TGTGCCAGCAGTGAAGAAGGGGTCGGTAGCAATCAGCCCCAGCATTTT. Encoded protein: CASSEEGVGSNQPQHF.